Presented here are 20 T cell receptor beta chains from one specimen sequenced in a study of blood T cells in healthy people across ages. Primed by a sample-barcoded 5' primer and a J-beta primer mix, a second PCR proceeded for 7 to 11 cycles. TCRdb called the 5' RACE reads again in MiXCR, with one record for every CDR3 protein. Of under 1,100,000 distinct CDR3 sequences listed, around 27% are singletons. In addition, the sample was reused for a study of T cells of mothers and their children.

The sequenced material came from blood. These receptors were obtained from a girl aged 2 to 10 in good health.

This clonotype appeared a few times. This chain links TRBV15 with TRBJ2-1; 8 nucleotides line up with TRBD2. The CDR3 loop spans 15 amino acids. V lost 3 bases, J lost 4 bases, and 5 bases stayed unmatched. CDR1 LNHNV and CDR2 YYDKDF come from the germline V gene (reference sequence). For the CDR3, the DNA is TGTGCCACCAGCAGGGCGGGGGGACTATACAATGAGCAGTTCTTC. It codes for CATSRAGGLYNEQFF.

J is TRBJ1-6 and V is TRBV7-3; tentative D call: TRBD1 (5 bases). Germline lookup yields CDR1 SGHTA and CDR2 FQGTGA. This CDR3 contains 17 residues. V gave up 2 bases and J gave up 1 base, with 12 bases separating them. The CDR3 bases are TGTGCCAGCAGCTTACTTGAAAGGGGATCCTATAATTCACCCCTCCACTTT. This translates into CASSLLERGSYNSPLHF. The full variable domain, in which reference TRBV7-3 and TRBJ1-6 provide the parts outside the CDR3, is GAGVSQTPSNKVTEKGKYVELRCDPISGHTALYWYRQSLGQGPEFLIYFQGTGAADDSGLPNDRFFAVRPEGSVSTLKIQRTERGDSAVYLCASSLLERGSYNSPLHFGNGTRLTVT.

This chain joins TRBV4-2 and TRBJ2-7; no reliable D call. V lost 1 base to trimming and J lost 5 bases, with 6 bases between them. This CDR3 spans 12 amino acids. Germline CDR1 LGHNA, CDR2 YNFKEQ. The CDR3 nucleotides read TGTGCCAGCAGCCAAGCCCAGGACGAGCAGTACTTC. Protein sequence: CASSQAQDEQYF.

A few counts support this clonotype. This rearrangement joins TRBV29-1 to TRBJ2-3; D may be TRBD2 (5 bases). Between the trimmed V and J ends, which lost 4 bases and 4 bases, there was a span of 12 bases. Germline values: CDR1 SQVTM, CDR2 ANQGSEA. CDR3 length equals 13 residues. This CDR3 is CSVVSGSADTQYF. CDR3 nucleotides: TGCAGCGTTGTTTCGGGGAGTGCAGATACGCAGTATTTT.

This sequence joins TRBV12-1 and TRBJ2-2; the table assigns TRBD1, which was not confirmed against the DNA. TRBV12-1 is a documented pseudogene. The CDR3 consists of 17 residues. The CDR3 sequence: CASSLGTATINTGELFF. DNA for the CDR3: TGTGCCAGCAGCTTGGGGACAGCCACAATCAACACCGGGGAGCTGTTTTTT.

The chain employs TRBV7-3 and TRBJ1-1, with 7 bases matching TRBD1. V trimming: 1 base; J trimming: 2 bases; junction bases outside the gene matches: 4. This CDR3 is 15 amino acids long. Germline CDR1 and CDR2: SGHTA and FQGTGA. The DNA for the CDR3 is TGTGCCAGCAGCTTAATTTCAGGGGGTAACACTGAAGCTTTCTTT. This codes for CASSLISGGNTEAFF.

The chain joins TRBV11-2 to TRBJ1-2; 8 nucleotides line up with TRBD1. Germline V lookup: CDR1 SGHAT, CDR2 FQNNGV. The CDR3 covers 18 residues. J was trimmed by 6 bases and V by 4 bases; bases with no gene match: 19. The CDR3 reads CASSSGGTLQLDFHGYTF. In DNA, the CDR3 is TGTGCCAGCAGCTCAGGGGGCACTCTACAACTAGATTTTCATGGCTACACCTTC.

The rearrangement joins TRBV10-3 to TRBJ2-7; 13 bases agree with TRBD2. Looked up from germline, CDR1 is ENHRY and CDR2 is SYGVKD. This CDR3 is built from 16 residues. With V trimmed by 7 bases and J by 3 bases, 9 bases remained unmatched. The CDR3 nucleotides read TGTGCCATCACTCGGACTAGCGGGAGCCCCTACTACGAGCAGTACTTC. Its translation is CAITRTSGSPYYEQYF.

This clonotype turned up a few times. The genes are TRBV29-1 and TRBJ2-5, with a tentative D call TRBD1 (5 bases). There are 14 residues in the CDR3. CDR1 and CDR2 (germline): SQVTM, ANQGSEA. Trimming took off 4 bases at V and 5 bases at J, with 17 bases between the two ends. The CDR3 coding sequence is TGCAGCGTTGGTCAGGGTGTCGCCCGGGAGACCCAGTACTTC. Its protein product is CSVGQGVARETQYF.

There are a few counts of this clonotype. The V gene is TRBV2, the J gene TRBJ2-3, with D possibly matching TRBD1 (5 bases). CDR3 size: 14 residues. Trimming removed 7 bases at V and 2 bases at J, with 13 bases between. The germline V gene encodes CDR1 SNHLY and CDR2 FYNNEI. CDR3 sequence: CASKLDTNTDTQYF. CDR3 in DNA: TGTGCCAGCAAGTTGGACACCAACACAGATACGCAGTATTTT.

This CDR3 is CASSFFRGTGANVLTF. The CDR3 DNA is TGTGCCAGCAGCTTCTTCCGGGGCACTGGGGCCAACGTCCTGACTTTC. The V gene is TRBV5-8, the J gene TRBJ2-6, with D perhaps matching TRBD1 or TRBD2 (5 bases each). This CDR3 comprises 16 residues. Looked up from germline, CDR1 is SGHTS and CDR2 is YDEGEE. Trimming removed 2 bases from V and 2 bases from J, with 11 bases in between.

This chain joins TRBV4-1 and TRBJ2-5, with TRBD1 matching 8 bases. This CDR3 region has 14 residues. Per the germline V gene, CDR1 is MGHRA and CDR2 is YSYEKL. The V and J ends lost 2 bases and 5 bases, in that order; junction bases with no gene match: 4. The CDR3, as DNA: TGCGCCAGCAGCCAATTGGGACAGGAGGAGACCCAGTACTTC. This codes for CASSQLGQEETQYF.

The chain recombines TRBV11-2 with TRBJ2-1, with no clear D. This CDR3 comprises 12 residues. Trimming took off 4 bases at V and 7 bases at J, with 8 bases between the two ends. Germline V gives CDR1 SGHAT, CDR2 FQNNGV. The DNA of the CDR3 is TGTGCCAGCAGCTCCAATGGGAATGAGCAGTTCTTC. This gives the protein CASSSNGNEQFF.

There are a few counts of this clonotype. The J gene is TRBJ2-5, the V gene TRBV7-3; possibly TRBD1 or TRBD2 for D (5 bases each). Trimming cost V 4 bases and J 5 bases, with 17 bases left between them. Germline loops: CDR1 SGHTA, CDR2 FQGTGA. There are 15 residues in the CDR3. The CDR3 DNA follows: TGTGCCAGCAGCTACTCGGGGCTCTCAGGGGAGACCCAGTACTTC. It specifies CASSYSGLSGETQYF.

The rearrangement joins TRBV7-2 to TRBJ2-7; D might be TRBD1 (6 bases). The CDR3 extends over 15 amino acids. Germline-derived CDR1 and CDR2 are SGHTA and FQGNSA. Trimming pared 1 base from V and 4 bases from J, leaving 14 bases between. The CDR3 reads CASSLDGDTQYEQYF. For the CDR3, the DNA is TGTGCCAGCAGCTTAGATGGGGACACACAATACGAGCAGTACTTC.

This chain links TRBV28 with TRBJ2-1; tentative D call: TRBD2 (5 bases). The CDR3 spans 17 residues. Trimming removed 5 bases at V and 2 bases at J, with 19 bases between. Germline V CDR1 and CDR2: MDHEN, SYDVKM. CDR3 amino acids: CASSAPGAAAPYNEQFF. DNA for the CDR3: TGTGCCAGCAGTGCCCCTGGAGCGGCGGCTCCCTACAATGAGCAGTTCTTC.

This clonotype was observed a handful of times. The V and J genes are TRBV29-1 and TRBJ2-1; a weak D match, TRBD1 (6 bases). V lost 4 bases and J 8 bases, leaving 9 bases between the germline ends. CDR3 length: 11 amino acids. The germline gives CDR1 SQVTM, CDR2 ANQGSEA. CDR3 nucleotide sequence: TGCAGCGTTGGGGGGCTCCATGAGCAGTTCTTC. Its translation: CSVGGLHEQFF.

With respect to this clonotype: Compared with germline, one end of the junction differs, possibly owing to a read error. The V call is TRBV5-1, the J call TRBJ2-7; no firm D call. Looked up from germline, CDR1 is SGHRS and CDR2 is YFSETQ. The CDR3 is 14 amino acids. The CDR3: CTSSLGGLPYEQYF. The DNA for the CDR3 is TGCACCAGCAGCTTGGGTGGGCTTCCCTACGAGCAGTACTTC.

This clonotype was counted a few times. This chain connects TRBV20-1 to TRBJ2-5; 8 nucleotides line up with TRBD2. Germline V gene sequence: CDR1 DFQATT, CDR2 SNEGSKA (reference sequence). This CDR3 comprises 16 residues. Losses at the gene ends were 2 bases for V and 2 bases for J; bases not matched to a gene: 10. CDR3 region: CSARKNFLAGQETQYF. CDR3 DNA sequence: TGCAGTGCTAGAAAAAATTTTCTAGCGGGTCAAGAGACCCAGTACTTC.

The J gene is TRBJ2-1, the V gene TRBV20-1; unclear D gene. Germline V gene sequence: CDR1 DFQATT, CDR2 SNEGSKA (reference sequence). V gave up 0 bases and J gave up 1 base, with 10 bases separating them. The CDR3 loop spans 15 amino acids. CDR3 DNA sequence: TGCAGTGCTAGAGATCCGTTCGGGTCCTACAATGAGCAGTTCTTC. It is translated as CSARDPFGSYNEQFF.